This TCR beta chain originates from a study of blood T cell repertoires in COVID-19. About the study: PBMCs, B-cell-depleted T cells, or T cells were the source of the cDNA or gDNA that made up the material.

The CDR3 is 16 residues long. Germline CDR1 reads DFQATT; CDR2 reads SNEGSKA (reference sequence). The V end was cut by 3 bases, the J end by 5 bases, with 20 bases between. Authors' data handling: From reference gene primer amplification, estimates of nucleated cell counts were derived. The protocol was immunoSEQ multiplex PCR, while the TCRdb copy is restricted to in-frame clones and leaves out a portion. The V and J calls and clone size are taken from that table; D and trimming were inferred from the DNA. The sample yields 110,000 to 150,000 clones, approximately 87% seen once. This clonotype originated in a human donor in a cohort sampled during active COVID-19. The chain uses TRBV20-1 and TRBJ2-1; possible D gene TRBD2, 5 bases. The sequenced sample consisted of peripheral blood. The CDR3 coding sequence is TGCAGTGCTAGTGAACCTCCCCGGGGTTTCCACAATGAGCAGTTCTTC. This translates into CSASEPPRGFHNEQFF.